The sequence of this T cell receptor beta chain was determined in a study of shared clonotypes between healthy human individuals (TCRdb year 2020). Concerning the study at large: A couple of women and three men aged 18 to 49 years were included in the cohort. For each donor, three plates each were used for CD4 naive and CD4 memory, two plates were used for CD8 naive, and one plate was used for CD8 memory. To estimate repertoire size and how much clonotype sharing occurs between individuals, the study deeply sequenced the blood TCR repertoires of several healthy adults. To increase sequencing depth and limit assay-specific biases, different laboratories used diverse techniques to prepare libraries and sequence TCR repertoires. Each donor's leukapheresis produced roughly between roughly 0.94 and 9.5 billion PBMCs. Study-level results and caveats: Sampling was restricted to blood, and TCR repertoires in tissues likely differ from the TCR repertoires found in blood. Higher generation probabilities were observed for clonotypes shared by all four sorted-subset donors than for non-shared clonotypes. Naive subsets generally had larger estimated clonotype richness than memory subsets. Incomplete sequencing was indicated by rarefaction of sorted-subset datasets, despite the large sequencing depth. Because the study included only a small number of donors, the genetic and exposure-history diversity represented was limited. Sharing across several donors was observed for approximately 5% of naive CD4, over 3% of naive CD8, 2.3% of memory CD4, and about 0.39% of memory CD8 clonotypes. Pairwise subsampling indicated that sequencing depth was expected to affect the degree of clonotype sharing among donors.

To note about this clone: The antigen it binds to is not known. No base-level quality is on record; no much larger clone is a single base apart.

Using the deep immunoSEQ assay, multiplex PCR amplified TCR CDR3 regions from genomic DNA. Genomic DNA extracted from each cell subset was distributed evenly over all wells of several immunoSEQ 96-well plates, and each plate served as one replicate. Each replicate PCR for sorted subsets received around 210 ng genomic DNA, equal to roughly 30,000 T cell genomes. The purified libraries were quantified using a Qubit 3.0 fluorometer, sized with a Bioanalyzer 2100, and then quantified again using the KAPA Library Quantification kit. Each immunoSEQ 96-well plate was sequenced on its own single-read 150-cycle Illumina NextSeq 550 flow cell. The original pipeline was this. Because the immunoSEQ output included only junctional sequences and no quality scores, the filtering could not be the same as the filtering used for full-length reads. To assign V/J genes and CDR3, sequences were annotated using PyIR, a Python wrapper for IgBLAST v1.9, with IMGT germline references. Reads were removed for weak V/J assignments (E-value above 1e-6), missing CDR3, stop codons, out-of-frame junctions, or ambiguous translated residues. V3J clonotypes were defined as sequences sharing the same inferred V gene, J gene, and CDR3 amino acid sequence. Percentage overlap between repertoires was calculated by dividing the number of shared unique clonotypes by the size of the smaller repertoire. Richness of each repertoire was evaluated using RTK rarefaction, the Chao1 estimator, and Recon v2.1 estimates of unobserved clonotypes. Generation probabilities were computed with OLGA for all TCRbeta clonotypes obtained by the gDNA method from a few donors. TCRdb's version of the immuneACCESS table is confined to in-frame rearrangements and falls short of the full clone set. An unresolved V gene accounts for under half of the shortfall where checked; the remainder is of unknown origin. For V, J and clone size, that table is used; D and trimming come from the DNA. The sample profile shows about 980,000 clones; 76% of them were found once. About 1.5% of the sample comes from the top ten.

Healthy HIV-negative adults with no recently reported acute infections or vaccinations were included as donors. Every donor was a Caucasian adult residing in Nashville, Tennessee, USA. CD4+ T cells were enriched by magnetic negative selection, after which naive cells were positively selected on CD45RA and the negative fraction was taken as the memory subset. After blood collection by leukapheresis, PBMCs were isolated using Ficoll-Histopaque density gradient centrifugation and then cryopreserved in the vapor phase of liquid nitrogen. Analytical flow cytometry was used to check the purity and quantity of every magnetically sorted T cell population. Each sorted fraction had its genomic DNA isolated and then quantified by UV absorbance on a Nanodrop 2000c. As encoded in the germline V gene (reference sequence), CDR1 is LNHDA while CDR2 is SQIVND. Its CDR3 holds 14 amino acids, cysteine through phenylalanine. Here the CDR3 DNA is all that survives: 42 bases in frame from base 1. V trim: 9 bases; J trim: 5 bases; unmatched bases: 8.

The source is a man younger than 30 in good health. The chain links TRBV19 with TRBJ2-1; 9 central nucleotides agree with TRBD1. The sample was memory CD4+ T cells sorted from blood. Read against the paper, the sample's cell subset or site label means: CD45RA-negative fraction. Here is the DNA: TGTGCCAGCAAAACCGGGACAGGGAACAATGAGCAGTTCTTC. Its product reads: CASKTGTGNNEQFF.